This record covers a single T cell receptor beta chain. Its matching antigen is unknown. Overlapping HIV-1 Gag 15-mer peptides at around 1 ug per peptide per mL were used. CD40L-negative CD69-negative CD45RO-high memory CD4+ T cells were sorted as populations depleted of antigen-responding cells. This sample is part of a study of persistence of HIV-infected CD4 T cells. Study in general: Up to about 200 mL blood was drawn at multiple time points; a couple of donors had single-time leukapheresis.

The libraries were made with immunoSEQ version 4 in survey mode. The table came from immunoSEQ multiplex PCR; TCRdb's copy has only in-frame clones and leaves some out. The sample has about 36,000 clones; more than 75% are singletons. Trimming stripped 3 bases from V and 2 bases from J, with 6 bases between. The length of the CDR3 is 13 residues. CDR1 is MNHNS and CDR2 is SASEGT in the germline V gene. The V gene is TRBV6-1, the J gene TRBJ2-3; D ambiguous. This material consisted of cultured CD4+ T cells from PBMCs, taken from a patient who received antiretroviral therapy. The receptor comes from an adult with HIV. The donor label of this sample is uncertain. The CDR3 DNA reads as TGTGCCAGCAGTGAGGTCTACACAGATACGCAGTATTTT. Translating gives CASSEVYTDTQYF.